This record concerns one TCR beta chain sequence. Its antigen is currently not known. This sample was included in a study of synovial regulatory T cells in juvenile arthritis (dated by TCRdb to about 2015). For context, the study as a whole: Of the sequenced patients, a few were therapy-naive, one was treated with methotrexate plus infliximab, over 5 were treated with methotrexate, and one lacked treatment information. Using matched patient samples, the researchers compared TCRbeta CDR3 repertoires across three groups: blood iaTreg cells, other blood Treg cells and synovial fluid Treg cells. Effector T cell subsets were also sequenced in the study cohort for comparisons, but only blood and synovial fluid Treg cells are covered by the Treg dataset alone. The TCR repertoire comparisons covered Treg and Teff subsets from some ten JIA patients with active disease.

Reading from cysteine to phenylalanine, the CDR3 counts 11 amino acids. No DNA is recorded. The germline V gene sets CDR1 to SGHTA and CDR2 to FQGTGA. Study-wide findings and limitations: More CDR3 sequences were shared by synovial Treg cells with iaTreg cells than with other blood Treg cells, and a closer relation was confirmed by Chao-Jaccard similarity. Across patients, iaTreg TCR repertoires were largely private and overlapped partially with synovial Teff repertoires and blood CPL repertoires. Compared with other blood Treg cells, blood iaTreg cells had lower TCR diversity, a finding consistent with antigen-driven expansion.

HLA-DR+ Treg cells were designated as iaTreg cells, which were found to be more frequent in NO ID than ID patients at Tend and were hypothesised to expand during inflammation. The donors for the TCR repertoire analysis were roughly eleven juvenile idiopathic arthritis patients with active disease who had not reached inactive disease, of whom 3 were polyarticular and 8 were oligoarticular. The TCR-sequenced patients had a median age of about 12 years (range about 2.3-25) and median disease duration of around 7 years (range 0.2-19.1). Samples for TCR repertoire analysis came from two centres in Italy. Peripheral blood mononuclear cells were isolated by Histopaque-1077 density gradient and cryopreserved in about 90% FCS with around 10% DMSO. Libraries were made using the immunoSEQ multiplex PCR assay. TCRbeta CDR3 sequencing was performed by Adaptive Biotechnologies. The study's processing was this. Repertoire similarity used the Chao-modified Jaccard index and median clonotype overlap from 200 random subsamples at equal sample size. Similarity analyses were performed using either productive nucleotide sequences or in silico-translated amino acid sequences. Hierarchical clustering with single linkage and t-SNE based on Chao-modified Jaccard distances were applied for the comparison of repertoires. Repertoire diversity was measured with the Renyi index after sample size normalisation across a range of alpha values. TCRdb obtained this table from immuneACCESS and retained in-frame rearrangements with V and J assigned. These tables miss some clones; where compared with another copy, unresolved V genes account for less than half of the shortfall, and the remainder is unexplained. For V, J and clone size, that table is used; D and trimming come from the DNA. This sample's table lists over 7,500 clones. The top ten constitute about 1.5% of the sample.

Recombination connected TRBV7-3 to TRBJ1-2. The TCR sequence derives from a donor younger than 30 with juvenile idiopathic arthritis. Specimen: Treg cells from blood. The intended sense of this specimen's cell subset or site label: HLA-DR+ inflammation-associated blood Treg cells. The CDR3 sequence is CASEPNYGYTF.